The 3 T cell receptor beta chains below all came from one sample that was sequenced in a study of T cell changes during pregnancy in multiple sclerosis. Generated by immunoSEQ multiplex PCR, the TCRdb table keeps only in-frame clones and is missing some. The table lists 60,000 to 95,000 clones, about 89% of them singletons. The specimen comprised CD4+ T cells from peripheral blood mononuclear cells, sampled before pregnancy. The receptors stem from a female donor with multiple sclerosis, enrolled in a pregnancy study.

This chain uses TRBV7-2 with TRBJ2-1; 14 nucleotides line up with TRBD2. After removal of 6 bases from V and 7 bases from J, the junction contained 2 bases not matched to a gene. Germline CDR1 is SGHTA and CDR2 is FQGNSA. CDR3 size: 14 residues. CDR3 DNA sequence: TGTGCCAGCAGGGGACTAGCGGGGGAAAATGAGCAGTTCTTC. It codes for CASRGLAGENEQFF.

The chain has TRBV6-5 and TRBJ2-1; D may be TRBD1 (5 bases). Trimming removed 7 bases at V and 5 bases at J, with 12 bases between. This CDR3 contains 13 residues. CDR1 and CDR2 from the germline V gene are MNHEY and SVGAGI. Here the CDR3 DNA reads TGTGCCAGCACCAGGACACCGAACAATGAGCAGTTCTTC. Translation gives CASTRTPNNEQFF.

CDR3 DNA: TGTGCCAGCAGCTTTAAGGGAGATACTGAAGCTTTCTTT. Translated: CASSFKGDTEAFF. V usage is TRBV7-9 and J usage is TRBJ1-1, with D unresolved. The CDR3 runs to 13 residues. CDR1 is SEHNR and CDR2 is FQNEAQ in the germline V gene (reference sequence). V was clipped by 3 bases and J by 5 bases, with 10 bases between them.